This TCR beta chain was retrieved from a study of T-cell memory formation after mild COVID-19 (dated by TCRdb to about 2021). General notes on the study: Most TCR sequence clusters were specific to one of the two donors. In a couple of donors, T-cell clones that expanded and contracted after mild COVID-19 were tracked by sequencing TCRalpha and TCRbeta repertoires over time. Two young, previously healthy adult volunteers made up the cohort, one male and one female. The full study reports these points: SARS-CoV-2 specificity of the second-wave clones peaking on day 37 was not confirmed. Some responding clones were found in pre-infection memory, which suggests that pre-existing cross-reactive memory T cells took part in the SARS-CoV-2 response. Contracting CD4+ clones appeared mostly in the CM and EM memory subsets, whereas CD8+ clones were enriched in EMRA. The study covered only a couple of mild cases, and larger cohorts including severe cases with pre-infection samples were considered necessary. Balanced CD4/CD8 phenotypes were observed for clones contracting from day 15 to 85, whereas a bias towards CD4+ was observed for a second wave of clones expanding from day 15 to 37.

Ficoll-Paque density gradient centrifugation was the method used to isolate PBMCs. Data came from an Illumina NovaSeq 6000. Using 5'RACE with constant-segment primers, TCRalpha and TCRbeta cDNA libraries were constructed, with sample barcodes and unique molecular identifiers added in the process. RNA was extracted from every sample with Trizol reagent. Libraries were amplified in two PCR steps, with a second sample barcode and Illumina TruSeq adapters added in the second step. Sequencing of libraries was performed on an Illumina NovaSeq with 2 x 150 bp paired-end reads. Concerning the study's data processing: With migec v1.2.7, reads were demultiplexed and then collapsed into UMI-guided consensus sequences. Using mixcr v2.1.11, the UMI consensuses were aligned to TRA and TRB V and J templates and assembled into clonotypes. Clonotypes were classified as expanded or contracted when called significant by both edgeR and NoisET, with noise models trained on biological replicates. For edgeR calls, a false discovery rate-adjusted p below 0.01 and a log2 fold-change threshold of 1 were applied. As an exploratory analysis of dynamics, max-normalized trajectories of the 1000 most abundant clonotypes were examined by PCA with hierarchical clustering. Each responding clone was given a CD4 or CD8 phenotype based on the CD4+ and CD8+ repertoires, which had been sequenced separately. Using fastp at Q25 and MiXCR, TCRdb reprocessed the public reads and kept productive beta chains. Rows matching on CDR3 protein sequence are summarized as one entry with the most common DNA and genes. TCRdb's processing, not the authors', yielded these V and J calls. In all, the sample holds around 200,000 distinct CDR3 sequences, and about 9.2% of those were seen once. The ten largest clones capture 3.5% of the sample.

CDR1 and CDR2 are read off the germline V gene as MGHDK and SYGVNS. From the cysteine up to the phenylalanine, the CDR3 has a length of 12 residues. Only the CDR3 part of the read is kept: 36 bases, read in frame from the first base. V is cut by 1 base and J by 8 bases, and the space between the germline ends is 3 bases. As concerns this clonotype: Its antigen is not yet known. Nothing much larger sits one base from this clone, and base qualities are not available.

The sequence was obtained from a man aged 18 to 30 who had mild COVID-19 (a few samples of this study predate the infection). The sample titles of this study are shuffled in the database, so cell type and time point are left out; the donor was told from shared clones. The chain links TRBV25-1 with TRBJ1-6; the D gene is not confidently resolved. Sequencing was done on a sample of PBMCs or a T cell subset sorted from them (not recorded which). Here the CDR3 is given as CASSEFYSPLHF. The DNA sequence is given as TGTGCCAGCAGTGAATTTTATTCACCCCTCCACTTT. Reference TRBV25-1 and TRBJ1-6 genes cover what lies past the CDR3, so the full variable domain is EADIYQTPRYLVIGTGKKITLECSQTMGHDKMYWYQQDPGMELHLIHYSYGVNSTEKGDLSSESTVSRIRTEHFPLTLESARPSHTSQYLCASSEFYSPLHFGNGTRLTVT.